Listed below are T cell receptor beta chains from one sample, sequenced in a study of OX40 agonist ivuxolimab in advanced cancers. TCRdb's copy holds only in-frame clones and misses some; the assay was immunoSEQ multiplex PCR. Seen here are about 79,000 clones, approximately 94% observed once, and the top ten hold over 9%. Sample: CD4+ or CD8+ T cells sorted from blood, taken in a trial of the OX40 agonist ivuxolimab. Receptors originate from an adult with an advanced solid tumor such as melanoma, head and neck, liver or kidney cancer. The CDR3 runs from the conserved cysteine through the conserved F or W.

v_call	j_call	cdr3_aa
TRBV27	TRBJ2-7	CASSLFLRSEQYF
TRBV9	TRBJ2-5	CASSVLAGGIETQYF
TRBV7-9	TRBJ1-1	CASSSGAEAFF
TRBV7-9	TRBJ2-6	CASSFGGANVLTF
TRBV5-6	TRBJ2-1	CASSLASGGSSYNEQFF
TRBV7-9	TRBJ2-1	CASSTGLANYNEQFF
TRBV7-6	TRBJ2-7	CASSDSGRVDEQYF
TRBV10-3	TRBJ1-1	CAINSGEENTEAFF
TRBV14	TRBJ2-1	CASQGGLALDEQFF
TRBV6-5	TRBJ2-7	CASSYWDRVGYEQYF
TRBV9	TRBJ2-2	CASSVEGTGELFF